This is a list of T cell receptor beta chains from one sample in a study of cytomegalovirus exposure and HLA in healthy donors. TCRdb's table, derived via immunoSEQ multiplex PCR, lists solely in-frame clones and lacks some. Of 350,000 or so clones in the sample, roughly 88% were seen once. Material: PBMCs. The receptors here all came from a woman aged 18-35 years in good health and CMV-seronegative. CDR3s include the opening cysteine and the closing phenylalanine or tryptophan. Each record gives: V gene, J gene, D gene, clone size, CDR3 DNA, CDR3 protein. D genes are given only for firm matches. The size entry is marked missing in some rows and otherwise reads once, few, many or a size class.

>TRBV7-2|TRBJ2-1|.|.
TGTGCCAGCAGCATCCCCGGGACTTGGAATGAGCAGTTCTTC
CASSIPGTWNEQFF
>TRBV6-6|TRBJ2-7|.|few
TGTGCCAGCAGTTACCGCGAAAATTATAGCGACGAGCAGTACTTC
CASSYRENYSDEQYF
>TRBV6-4|TRBJ2-3|.|.
TGTGCCAGCAGAACAACAAGTAGCACAGATACGCAGTATTTT
CASRTTSSTDTQYF
>TRBV10-3|TRBJ2-7|TRBD2|.
TGTGCCATCGGGGGGCTAGCGGGCTCCTACGAGCAGTACTTC
CAIGGLAGSYEQYF
>TRBV4-3|TRBJ1-2|.|.
TGCGCCAGCAGCCAAGAGGTTGAGGGCAACTATGGCTACACCTTC
CASSQEVEGNYGYTF
>TRBV27|TRBJ2-1|.|.
TGTGCCAGCAGTTTTAGACAGAGGAACAATGAGCAGTTCTTC
CASSFRQRNNEQFF
>TRBV9|TRBJ2-7|.|.
TGTGCCAGCAGCGTCAGTCCCCAGGGAATCTACGAGCAGTACTTC
CASSVSPQGIYEQYF
>TRBV4-3|TRBJ2-1|TRBD1|.
TGCGCCAGCAGGGGGGACAGGGTCGACAATGAGCAGTTCTTC
CASRGDRVDNEQFF
>TRBV10-3|TRBJ2-7|TRBD2|.
TGTGCCATCAGTGACTGGCGGGAGGGCGGCTACGAGCAGTACTTC
CAISDWREGGYEQYF
>TRBV19|TRBJ2-7|TRBD1|.
TGTGCCAGTAGTACCGACAGGGGGCGGGAGGTGCAGTACTTC
CASSTDRGREVQYF
>TRBV6-5|TRBJ2-5|TRBD1|few
TGTGCCAGCAGTTGGTCTACAGGGGGCGGTCAAGAGACCCAGTACTTC
CASSWSTGGGQETQYF
>TRBV4-1|TRBJ2-5|TRBD2|.
TGCGCCAGCAGCCACCGGGGGGGAAGCCAAGAGACCCAGTACTTC
CASSHRGGSQETQYF
>TRBV7-2|TRBJ2-7|.|.
TGTGCCAGCAGCTTAGACTGGCGGGAGCAGTACTTC
CASSLDWREQYF
>TRBV5-6|TRBJ1-2|.|.
TGTGCCAGCAGCTTGGCTGGCCAATCGGGTGGCTACACCTTC
CASSLAGQSGGYTF
>TRBV9|TRBJ2-7|TRBD2|.
TGTGCCAGCAGCGCACAACCCACGGGACTAGCGTCCCCCTACGAGCAGTACTTC
CASSAQPTGLASPYEQYF
>TRBV5-4|TRBJ2-1|.|few
TGTGCCAGCAGCCCTCCAGGTTACAATGAGCAGTTCTTC
CASSPPGYNEQFF
>TRBV5-6|TRBJ1-1|TRBD1|.
TGTGCCAGCAGCTCCCGGGACAGGGGTAACACTGAAGCTTTCTTT
CASSSRDRGNTEAFF
>TRBV7-6|TRBJ1-1|.|.
TGTGCCAGCAGCTCATCCGGGACACTGAACACTGAAGCTTTCTTT
CASSSSGTLNTEAFF
>TRBV5-1|TRBJ2-3|.|.
TGCGCCAGCAGCTTGGAGGGAGGCACAGATACGCAGTATTTT
CASSLEGGTDTQYF
>TRBV6-4|TRBJ2-7|TRBD2|.
TGTGCCATCCCACCCGGACTAGCGGGGTCATACGAGCAGTACTTC
CAIPPGLAGSYEQYF
>TRBV7-9|TRBJ2-7|TRBD2|.
TGTGCCAGCAGCCGGACTAGCGGGAGGAGCTCCTACGAGCAGTACTTC
CASSRTSGRSSYEQYF
>TRBV7-2|TRBJ2-7|.|.
TGTGCCAGCAGCAACCGTCCGGGGTGGCTCTACGAGCAGTACTTC
CASSNRPGWLYEQYF
>TRBV5-1|TRBJ2-3|.|.
TGCGCCAGCAGCATACAGGGAAATCCTAGCACAGATACGCAGTATTTT
CASSIQGNPSTDTQYF
>TRBV6-1|TRBJ2-7|TRBD1|.
TGTGCCAGCACGGGACAGGGCTACGAGCAGTACTTC
CASTGQGYEQYF
>TRBV5-1|TRBJ2-3|.|.
TGCGCCAGCAGCTTGGGTGCCCTAGATACAGATACGCAGTATTTT
CASSLGALDTDTQYF
>TRBV29-1|TRBJ2-3|.|.
TGCAGCGTTACTTCCGATTACACAGATACGCAGTATTTT
CSVTSDYTDTQYF
>TRBV6-1|TRBJ2-5|.|.
TGTGCCAGCAGCCTCGGACTATACCAAGAGACCCAGTACTTC
CASSLGLYQETQYF
>TRBV2|TRBJ2-2|TRBD2|.
TGTGCCAGCACACTAGCGGGAGGTGGCGGGGAGCTGTTTTTT
CASTLAGGGGELFF
>TRBV15|TRBJ2-7|TRBD2|.
TGTGCCACCAGCACCGGGAGGGGGAACGAGCAGTACTTC
CATSTGRGNEQYF
>TRBV5-1|TRBJ2-2|TRBD2|.
TGCGCCAGTCGGACTAGCGGAAACGCGAACACCGGGGAGCTGTTTTTT
CASRTSGNANTGELFF
>TRBV5-1|TRBJ1-2|.|.
TGCGCCAGCAGCGCCGGCCTAGATGGCTACACCTTC
CASSAGLDGYTF
>TRBV5-1|TRBJ2-5|.|.
TGCGCCAGCAGCTTGCAGGGGCTAGAGACCCAGTACTTC
CASSLQGLETQYF
>TRBV19|TRBJ1-5|.|.
TGTGCCAGTAACTCAAACAATCAGCCCCAGCATTTT
CASNSNNQPQHF
>TRBV4-2|TRBJ2-7|TRBD2|.
TGTGCCAGCAGCCAAGAGTGGGGGGGCTCCTACGAGCAGTACTTC
CASSQEWGGSYEQYF
>TRBV28|TRBJ2-5|.|.
TGTGCCAGCAGTCTATTACCGGACAGTAGCAAGACCCAGTACTTC
CASSLLPDSSKTQYF
>TRBV7-8|TRBJ1-5|TRBD1|.
TGTGCCAGCAGCTCAACAGGGGGCAGGCAGCCCCAGCATTTT
CASSSTGGRQPQHF
>TRBV2|TRBJ2-1|.|.
TGTGCCAGCAGTGAATTTCTAGTCGGTGAGCAGTTCTTC
CASSEFLVGEQFF
>TRBV28|TRBJ2-1|TRBD1|.
TGTGCCAGCAGTAAAGGGGGCGAGGGGAACAATGAGCAGTTCTTC
CASSKGGEGNNEQFF
>TRBV9|TRBJ1-4|.|.
TGTGCCAGCAGCGTAGGAGGGTCGGGTACTAATGAAAAACTGTTTTTT
CASSVGGSGTNEKLFF
>TRBV10-3|TRBJ2-7|.|.
TGTGCCATCAGTGGCGGACACCAGAGCTCCTACGAGCAGTACTTC
CAISGGHQSSYEQYF
>TRBV9|TRBJ2-7|TRBD2|.
TGTGCCAGCAGCGTAGGACTAGCGGGAGTGAGTTACGAGCAGTACTTC
CASSVGLAGVSYEQYF
>TRBV10-3|TRBJ1-1|.|once
TGTGCCACCGGTATGAGGGACACTGAAGCTTTCTTT
CATGMRDTEAFF
>TRBV2|TRBJ2-7|.|.
TGTGCCAGTCGGGACTCGGATGAGTCCTACGAGCAGTACTTC
CASRDSDESYEQYF
>TRBV29-1|TRBJ2-1|TRBD2|.
TGCAGCGTTGATTTTTATCCGGGAGGAAGCTCCTACAATGAGCAGTTCTTC
CSVDFYPGGSSYNEQFF
>TRBV19|TRBJ2-7|.|.
TGTGCCAGTACCCGGAGTGGATCCTACGAGCAGTACTTC
CASTRSGSYEQYF
>TRBV5-1|TRBJ1-2|TRBD1|.
TGCGCCAGCAGCTCCGGGACAGGGGGCTTAAGGGGCTACACCTTC
CASSSGTGGLRGYTF
>TRBV7-6|TRBJ2-7|.|.
TGTGCCAGCAGTTGGGCCAGGGACGAGCAGTACTTC
CASSWARDEQYF
>TRBV28|TRBJ2-5|.|.
TGTGCCAGCAGTTCCTTTTCGGAGACCCAGTACTTC
CASSSFSETQYF
>TRBV27|TRBJ1-2|.|.
TGTGCCAGCAGTTTCCGGGGGACCGGAGGGTATGGCTACACCTTC
CASSFRGTGGYGYTF
>TRBV4-2|TRBJ2-1|.|.
TGTGCCAGCAGCCCCGGTGATGAGCAGTTCTTC
CASSPGDEQFF
>TRBV5-3|TRBJ2-7|.|.
TGTGCCAGAAGCTTGGCCAGGAACTACGAGCAGTACTTC
CARSLARNYEQYF
>TRBV7-3|TRBJ2-1|TRBD2|.
TGTGCCAGCAGCTTAACGGGAGGACAGCGGGCGTTCCTTAGCGGGAGATCCTACAATGAGCAGTTCTTC
CASSLTGGQRAFLSGRSYNEQFF
>TRBV5-6|TRBJ2-3|.|many
TGTGCCAGCAGCTCCGGAATGAGGACGCAGTATTTT
CASSSGMRTQYF
>TRBV7-9|TRBJ1-2|TRBD1|few
TGTGCCACGTCAGGGGGTCTCGGCTACACCTTC
CATSGGLGYTF